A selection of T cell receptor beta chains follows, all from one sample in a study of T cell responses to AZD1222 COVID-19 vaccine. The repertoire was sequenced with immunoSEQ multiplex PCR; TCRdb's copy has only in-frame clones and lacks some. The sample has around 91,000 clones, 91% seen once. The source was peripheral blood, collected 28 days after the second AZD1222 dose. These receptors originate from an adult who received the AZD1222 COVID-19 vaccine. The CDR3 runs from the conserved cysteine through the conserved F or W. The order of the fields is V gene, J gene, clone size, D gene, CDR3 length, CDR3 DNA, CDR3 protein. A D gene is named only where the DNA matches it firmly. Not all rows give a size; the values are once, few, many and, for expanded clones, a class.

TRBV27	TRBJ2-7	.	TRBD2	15	TGTGCCAGCAGTTCTCCGGGTAGCGGGACCTACGAGCAGTACTTC	CASSSPGSGTYEQYF
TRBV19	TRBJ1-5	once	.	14	TGTGCCAGTAGTATAGTAGGGGGCAATCAGCCCCAGCATTTT	CASSIVGGNQPQHF
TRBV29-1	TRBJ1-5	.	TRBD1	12	TGCAGCGCAGGGGGCCGCAATCAGCCCCAGCATTTT	CSAGGRNQPQHF
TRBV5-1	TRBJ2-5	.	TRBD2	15	TGCGCCAGCAGCTCCACCGGCGGGAGGGGAGAGACCCAGTACTTC	CASSSTGGRGETQYF
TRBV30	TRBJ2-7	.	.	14	TGTGCCTGGGCGTCAGCGGATAACCCCATCGAGCAGTACTTC	CAWASADNPIEQYF
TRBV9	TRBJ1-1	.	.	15	TGTGCCAGCAGCCTCGGGACCCTCGGTGGAACTGAAGCTTTCTTT	CASSLGTLGGTEAFF
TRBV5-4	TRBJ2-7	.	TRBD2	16	TGTGCCAGCAGCTTGGAACCGGGACTAGCAACCTACGAGCAGTACTTC	CASSLEPGLATYEQYF
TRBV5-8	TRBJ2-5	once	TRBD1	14	TGTGCCAGCAGCCGGGGACAGTCTCAAGAGACCCAGTACTTC	CASSRGQSQETQYF
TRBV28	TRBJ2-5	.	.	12	TGTGCCAGCAGTTCACTAAAGGGGACCCAGTACTTC	CASSSLKGTQYF
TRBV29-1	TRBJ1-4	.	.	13	TGCAGCGTCCAGGGGCTGTTGAATGAAAAACTGTTTTTT	CSVQGLLNEKLFF
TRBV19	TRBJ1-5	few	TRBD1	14	TGTGCCAGTAGTCCAACAGGGGGCCCTCAGCCCCAGCATTTT	CASSPTGGPQPQHF
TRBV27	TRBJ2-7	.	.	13	TGTGCCAGCAGTCCCCGGGCCCGGTGGGAGCAGTACTTC	CASSPRARWEQYF
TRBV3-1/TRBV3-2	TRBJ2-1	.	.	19	TGTGCCAGCAGCCAAGATGGTCCAACTACTCATATAGCCTACAATGAGCAGTTCTTC	CASSQDGPTTHIAYNEQFF
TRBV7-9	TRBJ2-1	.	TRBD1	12	TGTGCCAGCAGCTTCAGGGGGAATGAGCAGTTCTTC	CASSFRGNEQFF
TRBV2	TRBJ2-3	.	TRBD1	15	TGTGCCAGCGCGAGGGCAGGGGGTCTCACAGATACGCAGTATTTT	CASARAGGLTDTQYF
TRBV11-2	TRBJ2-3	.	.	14	TGTGCCAGCAGCTTAGAGTTTGGAACGCAGCCCCAGTATTTT	CASSLEFGTQPQYF
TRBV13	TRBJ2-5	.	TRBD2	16	TGTGCCAGCAGCTTCCCGGGACTAGCGGGCCAAGAGACCCAGTACTTC	CASSFPGLAGQETQYF
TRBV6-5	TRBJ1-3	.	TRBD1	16	TGTGCCAGCAGTTACTCACAGGGGGCGGCTGGAAACACCATATATTTT	CASSYSQGAAGNTIYF
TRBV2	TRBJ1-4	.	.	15	TGTGCCAGCAGGGGAATCGGATCAACTAATGAAAAACTGTTTTTT	CASRGIGSTNEKLFF
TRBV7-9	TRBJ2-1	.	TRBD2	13	TGTGCCAGCGTCTCGGGACTATACAATGAGCAGTTCTTC	CASVSGLYNEQFF
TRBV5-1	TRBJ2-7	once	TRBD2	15	TGCGCCAGCAGCCCGGGACTAGCGGGACCCCACGAGCAGTACTTC	CASSPGLAGPHEQYF
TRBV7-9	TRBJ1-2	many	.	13	TGTGCCAGCAGCTCCGGGACCGTCCAGGGCTACACCTTC	CASSSGTVQGYTF
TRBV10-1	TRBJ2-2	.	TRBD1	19	TGCGCCAGCAGTCGAGCTCCCGGGACAGGGGGCTCTAACACCGGGGAGCTGTTTTTT	CASSRAPGTGGSNTGELFF
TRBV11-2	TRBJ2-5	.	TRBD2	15	TGTGCCAGCAGCTTAGAGCTAGCGGGCAAAGAGACCCAGTACTTC	CASSLELAGKETQYF
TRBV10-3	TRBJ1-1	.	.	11	TGTGCCATCAGTGAACTCGGGGAAGCTTTCTTT	CAISELGEAFF
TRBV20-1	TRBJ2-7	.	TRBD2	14	TGCAGTGCTAGTGGCGGGAGCGCGTCGAGGGAGCAGTACTTC	CSASGGSASREQYF
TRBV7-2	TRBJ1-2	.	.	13	TGTGCCAGCAGTTACAGAGCTGGCTATGGCTACACCTTC	CASSYRAGYGYTF
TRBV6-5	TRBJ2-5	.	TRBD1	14	TGTGCCAGCAGCGGACAGGGACCCGCGGAGACCCAGTACTTC	CASSGQGPAETQYF